The present TCR beta chain was sequenced within a study of T cell repertoires in cytomegalovirus infection. Across the study: The public TCR beta signatures pointed to both CMV infection and matching HLA type.

Points from the study as a whole: The study found HLA-C-restricted CMV-specific TCR beta clonotypes dominating the ex vivo response. The cumulative frequency of public TCR beta families identified carriers of CMV plus the relevant HLA.

MiXCR, run by TCRdb on the reads, gives a single entry per CDR3 protein. The sample has around 710,000 distinct CDR3 sequences, about 29% seen once. The trim removed 6 bases at V and 3 bases at J, leaving 10 bases unmatched. Germline CDR1 is LNHDA and CDR2 is SQIVND (reference sequence). The CDR3 totals 15 residues. With respect to this clonotype: No antigen is known for it.

Sequencing was performed on cultured CD8+ T cells from PBMCs, taken from culture after CMV antigen stimulation. The chain joins TRBV19 to TRBJ1-1; TRBD1 agrees at 7 bases. This TCR was sampled from a human donor in good health (CMV status not recorded). Some clones in this sample may be carry-over from other donors' samples. The CDR3: CASRFKGGPDTEAFF. Here the CDR3 DNA reads TGTGCCAGTAGATTTAAAGGGGGCCCCGACACTGAAGCTTTCTTT. Full variable domain (outside the CDR3, taken from reference TRBV19 and TRBJ1-1): DGGITQSPKYLFRKEGQNVTLSCEQNLNHDAMYWYRQDPGQGLRLIYYSQIVNDFQKGDIAEGYSVSREKKESFPLTVTSAQKNPTAFYLCASRFKGGPDTEAFFGQGTRLTVV.